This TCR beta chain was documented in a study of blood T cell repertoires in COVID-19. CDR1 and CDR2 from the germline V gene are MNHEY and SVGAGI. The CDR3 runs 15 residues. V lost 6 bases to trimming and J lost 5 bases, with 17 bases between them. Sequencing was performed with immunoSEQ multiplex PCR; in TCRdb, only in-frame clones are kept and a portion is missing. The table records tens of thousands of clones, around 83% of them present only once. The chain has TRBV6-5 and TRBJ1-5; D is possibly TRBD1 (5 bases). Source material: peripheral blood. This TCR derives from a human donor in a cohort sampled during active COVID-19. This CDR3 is CASRRQSFSDQPQHF. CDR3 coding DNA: TGTGCCAGCAGACGACAGAGCTTCTCAGATCAGCCCCAGCATTTT.